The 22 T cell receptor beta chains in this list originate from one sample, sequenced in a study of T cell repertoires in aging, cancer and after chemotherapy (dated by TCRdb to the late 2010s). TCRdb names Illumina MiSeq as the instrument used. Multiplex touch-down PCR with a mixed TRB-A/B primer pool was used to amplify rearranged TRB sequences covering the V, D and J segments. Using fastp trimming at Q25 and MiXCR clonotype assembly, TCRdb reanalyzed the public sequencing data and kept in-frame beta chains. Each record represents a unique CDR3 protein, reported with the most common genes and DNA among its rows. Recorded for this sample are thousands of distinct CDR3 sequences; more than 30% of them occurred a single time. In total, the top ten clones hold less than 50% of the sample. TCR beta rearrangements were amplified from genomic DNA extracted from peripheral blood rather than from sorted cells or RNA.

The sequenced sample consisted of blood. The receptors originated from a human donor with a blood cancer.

In nucleotides, the CDR3 is TGTGCCAGCAGTTCCTACACACAGGCTCCCCAAGAGACCCAGTACTTC. Protein product: CASSSYTQAPQETQYF. The rearrangement joins TRBV27 to TRBJ2-5, with a possible D match to TRBD1 (5 bases). Germline lookup yields CDR1 MNHEY and CDR2 SMNVEV (reference sequence). V gave up 4 bases and J gave up 1 base, with 16 bases separating them. CDR3 length: 16 amino acids.

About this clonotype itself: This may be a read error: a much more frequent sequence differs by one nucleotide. CDR3 sequence: CSVRAVLTTDTQYF. CDR3 nucleotide sequence: TGCAGCGTCCGTGCCGTTCTAACCACAGATACGCAGTATTTT. V gene TRBV29-1 combines with J gene TRBJ2-3; D gene uncertain. This CDR3 has 14 residues. Trimming stripped 6 bases from V and 2 bases from J, with 15 bases between. Germline-derived CDR1 and CDR2 are SQVTM and ANQGSEA.

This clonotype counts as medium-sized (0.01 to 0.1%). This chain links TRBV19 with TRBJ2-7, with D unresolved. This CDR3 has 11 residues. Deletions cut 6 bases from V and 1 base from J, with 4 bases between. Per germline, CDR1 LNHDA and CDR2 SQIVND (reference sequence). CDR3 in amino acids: CASSSSYEQYF. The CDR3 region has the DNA TGTGCCAGTAGCTCATCCTACGAGCAGTACTTC. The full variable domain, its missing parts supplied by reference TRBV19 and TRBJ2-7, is DGGITQSPKYLFRKEGQNVTLSCEQNLNHDAMYWYRQDPGQGLRLIYYSQIVNDFQKGDIAEGYSVSREKKESFPLTVTSAQKNPTAFYLCASSSSYEQYFGPGTRLTVT.

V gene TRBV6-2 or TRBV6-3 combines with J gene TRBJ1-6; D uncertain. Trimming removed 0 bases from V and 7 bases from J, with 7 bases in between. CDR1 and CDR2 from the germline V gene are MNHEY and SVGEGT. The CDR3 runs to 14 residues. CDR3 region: CASSYSTANSPLHF. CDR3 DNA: TGTGCCAGCAGTTACTCGACGGCCAATTCACCCCTCCACTTT.

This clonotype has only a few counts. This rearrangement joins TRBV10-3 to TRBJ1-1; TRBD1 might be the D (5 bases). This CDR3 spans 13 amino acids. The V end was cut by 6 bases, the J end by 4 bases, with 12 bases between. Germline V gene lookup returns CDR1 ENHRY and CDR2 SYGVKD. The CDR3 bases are TGTGCCATCAGAGAGGGACTGATCACTGAAGCTTTCTTT. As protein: CAIREGLITEAFF.

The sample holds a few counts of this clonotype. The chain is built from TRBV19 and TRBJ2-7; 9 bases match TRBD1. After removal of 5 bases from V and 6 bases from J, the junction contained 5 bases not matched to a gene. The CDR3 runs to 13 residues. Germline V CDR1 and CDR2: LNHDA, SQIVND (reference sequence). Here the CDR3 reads CASSGTGTREQYF. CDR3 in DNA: TGTGCCAGTAGTGGGACAGGGACCCGCGAGCAGTACTTC.

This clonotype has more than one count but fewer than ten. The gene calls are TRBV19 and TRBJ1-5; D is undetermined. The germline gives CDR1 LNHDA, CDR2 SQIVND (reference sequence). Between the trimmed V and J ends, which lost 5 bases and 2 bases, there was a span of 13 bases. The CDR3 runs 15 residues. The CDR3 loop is CASSDKNGGNQPQHF. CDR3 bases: TGTGCCAGTAGTGACAAAAATGGGGGCAATCAGCCCCAGCATTTT.

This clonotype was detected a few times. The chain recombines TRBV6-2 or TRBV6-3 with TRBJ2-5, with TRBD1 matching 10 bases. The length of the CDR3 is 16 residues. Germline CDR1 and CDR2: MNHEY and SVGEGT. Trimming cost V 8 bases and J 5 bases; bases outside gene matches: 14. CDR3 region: CASQPPGQGSTETQYF. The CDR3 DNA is TGTGCCAGCCAGCCTCCGGGACAGGGGTCGACGGAGACCCAGTACTTC.

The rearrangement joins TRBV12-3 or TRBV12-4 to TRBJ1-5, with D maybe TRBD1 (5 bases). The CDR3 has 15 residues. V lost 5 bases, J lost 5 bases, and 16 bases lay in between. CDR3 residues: CASSLRWGGDQPQHF. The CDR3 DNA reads TGTGCCAGCAGTCTTCGATGGGGGGGGGATCAGCCCCAGCATTTT.

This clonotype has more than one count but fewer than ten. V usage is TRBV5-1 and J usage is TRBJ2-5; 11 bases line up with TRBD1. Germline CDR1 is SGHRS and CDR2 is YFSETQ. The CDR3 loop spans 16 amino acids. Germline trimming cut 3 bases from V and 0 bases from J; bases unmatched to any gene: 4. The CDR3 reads CASSSGTGGYQETQYF. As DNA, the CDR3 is TGCGCCAGCAGCTCCGGGACAGGGGGGTACCAAGAGACCCAGTACTTC. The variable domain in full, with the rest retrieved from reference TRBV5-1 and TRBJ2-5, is KAGVTQTPRYLIKTRGQQVTLSCSPISGHRSVSWYQQTPGQGLQFLFEYFSETQRNKGNFPGRFSGRQFSNSRSEMNVSTLELGDSALYLCASSSGTGGYQETQYFGPGTRLLVL.

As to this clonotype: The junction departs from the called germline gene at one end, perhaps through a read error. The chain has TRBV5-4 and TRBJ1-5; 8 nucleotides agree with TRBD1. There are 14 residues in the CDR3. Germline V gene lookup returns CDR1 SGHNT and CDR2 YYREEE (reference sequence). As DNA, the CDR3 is TGCGCCAGCAGCTTGGGACAGGAGAGTTGGCCCCAGCATTTT. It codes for CASSLGQESWPQHF.

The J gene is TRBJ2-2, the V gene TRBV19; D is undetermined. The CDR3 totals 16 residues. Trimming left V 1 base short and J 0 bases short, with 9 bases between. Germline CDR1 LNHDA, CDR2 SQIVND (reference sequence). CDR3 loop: CASSIGHGANTGELFF. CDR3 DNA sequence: TGTGCCAGTAGTATAGGACACGGTGCGAACACCGGGGAGCTGTTTTTT.

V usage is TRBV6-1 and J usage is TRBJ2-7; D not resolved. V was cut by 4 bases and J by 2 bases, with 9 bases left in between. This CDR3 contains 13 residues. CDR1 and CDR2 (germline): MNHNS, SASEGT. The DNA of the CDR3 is TGTGCCAGCAGTGTGCACTATACCTACGAGCAGTACTTC. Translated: CASSVHYTYEQYF.

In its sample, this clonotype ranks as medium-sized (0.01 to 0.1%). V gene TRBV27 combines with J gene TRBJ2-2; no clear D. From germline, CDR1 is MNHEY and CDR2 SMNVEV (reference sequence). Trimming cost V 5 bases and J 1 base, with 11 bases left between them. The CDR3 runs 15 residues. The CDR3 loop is CASSMDPRNTGELFF. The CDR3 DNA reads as TGTGCCAGCAGTATGGATCCCAGGAACACCGGGGAGCTGTTTTTT.

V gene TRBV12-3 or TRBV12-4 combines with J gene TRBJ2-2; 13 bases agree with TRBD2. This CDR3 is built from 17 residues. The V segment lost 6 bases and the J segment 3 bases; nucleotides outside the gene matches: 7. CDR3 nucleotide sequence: TGTGCCAGCAGGTCCGGGACTAGCGGGACGTACACCGGGGAGCTGTTTTTT. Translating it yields CASRSGTSGTYTGELFF.

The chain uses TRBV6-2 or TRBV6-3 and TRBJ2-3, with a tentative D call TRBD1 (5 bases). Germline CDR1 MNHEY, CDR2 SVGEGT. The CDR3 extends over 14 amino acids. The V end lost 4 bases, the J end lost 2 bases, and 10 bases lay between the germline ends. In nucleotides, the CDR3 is TGTGCCAGCAGTTGGGGCAGTATCACAGATACGCAGTATTTT. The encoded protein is CASSWGSITDTQYF.

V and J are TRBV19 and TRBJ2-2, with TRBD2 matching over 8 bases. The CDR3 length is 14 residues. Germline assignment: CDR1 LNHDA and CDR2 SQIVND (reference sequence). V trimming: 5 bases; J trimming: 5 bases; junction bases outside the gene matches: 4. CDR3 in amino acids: CASSPRGGTGELFF. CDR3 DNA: TGTGCCAGTAGTCCCCGGGGGGGGACCGGGGAGCTGTTTTTT.

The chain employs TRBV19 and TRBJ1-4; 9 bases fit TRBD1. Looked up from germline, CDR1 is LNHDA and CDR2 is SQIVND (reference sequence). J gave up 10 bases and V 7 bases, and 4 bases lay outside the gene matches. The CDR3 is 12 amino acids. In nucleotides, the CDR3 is TGTGCCAGTACCGCGGGACAGGGAAAACTGTTTTTT. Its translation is CASTAGQGKLFF.

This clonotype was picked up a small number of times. Here the CDR3 DNA reads TGTGCCAGCAGCTTCCGAAACTACGAGCAGTACTTC. Residues: CASSFRNYEQYF. The rearrangement links TRBV5-5 to TRBJ2-7, with no clear D. This CDR3 region has 12 residues. Trimming cost V 2 bases and J 3 bases, with 6 bases left between them. The germline gives CDR1 SGHKS, CDR2 YYEKEE (reference sequence).

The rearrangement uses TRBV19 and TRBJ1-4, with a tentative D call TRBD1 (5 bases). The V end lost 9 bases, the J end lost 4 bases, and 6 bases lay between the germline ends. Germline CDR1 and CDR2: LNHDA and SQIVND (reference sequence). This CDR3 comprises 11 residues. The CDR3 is CASDSNEKLFF. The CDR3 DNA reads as TGTGCCAGCGACAGTAATGAAAAACTGTTTTTT.

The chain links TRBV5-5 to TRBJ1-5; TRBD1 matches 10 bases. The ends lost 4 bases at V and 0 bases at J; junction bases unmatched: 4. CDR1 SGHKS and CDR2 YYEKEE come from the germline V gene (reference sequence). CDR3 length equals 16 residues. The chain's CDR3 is CASSLGTGDSNQPQHF. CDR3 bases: TGTGCCAGCAGCCTAGGGACAGGGGATAGCAATCAGCCCCAGCATTTT.

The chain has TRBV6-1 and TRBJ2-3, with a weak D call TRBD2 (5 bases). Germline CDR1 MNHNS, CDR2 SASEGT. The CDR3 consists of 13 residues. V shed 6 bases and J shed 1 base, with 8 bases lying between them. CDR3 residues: CASSLLGTDTQYF. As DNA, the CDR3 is TGTGCCAGCAGCTTACTAGGCACAGATACGCAGTATTTT.